The 5 T cell receptor beta chains given below trace back to one sample, sequenced in a study of cytomegalovirus exposure and HLA in healthy donors. Primers included in the PCR were 60 Vbeta and 13 Jbeta primers. The assay was immunoSEQ multiplex PCR, and TCRdb's table has in-frame clones only and misses some. The sample holds around 64,000 clones, over 75% seen once. Sequencing input: PBMCs. All receptors derive from a female donor in good health and CMV-seronegative.

The sample holds one count of this clone. The rearrangement joins TRBV27 to TRBJ1-1; D uncertain. The CDR3 is made up of 12 amino acids. Germline assignment: CDR1 MNHEY and CDR2 SMNVEV (reference sequence). Trimming left V 5 bases short and J 10 bases short, with 14 bases between. The CDR3 DNA reads TGTGCCAGCAGTCCCACGAGCGGGTCAGCTTTCTTT. This gives the protein CASSPTSGSAFF.

The chain has TRBV5-4 and TRBJ2-7; 10 nucleotides match TRBD1. The CDR3 has 14 residues. Germline V gene sequence: CDR1 SGHNT, CDR2 YYREEE (reference sequence). Germline trimming cut 7 bases from V and 3 bases from J; bases unmatched to any gene: 7. This chain's CDR3 is CASHARDRGYEQYF. The CDR3 nucleotides are TGTGCCAGCCACGCCCGGGACAGGGGCTACGAGCAGTACTTC.

The J gene is TRBJ1-1, the V gene TRBV5-4; 9 positions match TRBD1. Germline V gene data show CDR1 as SGHNT and CDR2 as YYREEE (reference sequence). Unmatched junction bases numbered 13, after V lost 0 bases and J lost 10 bases. This CDR3 has 16 amino acids. The CDR3: CASSLGSQGASRGAFF. The CDR3 bases are TGTGCCAGCAGCTTGGGTTCACAGGGGGCAAGTCGTGGAGCTTTCTTT.

This chain connects TRBV29-1 to TRBJ2-3; tentative D call: TRBD1 (5 bases). V lost 2 bases and J lost 2, with 11 bases in between. The CDR3 length is 14 residues. CDR1 is SQVTM, CDR2 ANQGSEA, per germline. The CDR3 DNA follows: TGCAGCGTTGAACAGGGATTTCTCACAGATACGCAGTATTTT. It yields the protein CSVEQGFLTDTQYF.

This clone was observed once. The chain recombines TRBV10-3 with TRBJ2-5; possibly TRBD1 for D (6 bases). The CDR3 has 14 residues. V was clipped by 6 bases and J by 8 bases, with 19 bases between them. Germline V CDR1 and CDR2: ENHRY, SYGVKD. CDR3 in DNA: TGTGCCATCAGGAACATGGGGGCCCTCGACACCCAGTACTTC. This encodes CAIRNMGALDTQYF.